This T cell receptor beta chain was sequenced for a study of early T cells in non-severe SARS-CoV-2 infection (dated by TCRdb to the early 2020s). Turning to the overall study: TCR sequencing used bulk RNA from unsorted whole blood, so alpha and beta chains could not be paired. What the study reported, not specific to this receptor: Matching against VDJdb was skewed toward anti-spike CD8 responses, likely underestimated virus-specific expansions, and missed private and CD4 specificities.

The study was a case-control design nested within a healthcare worker cohort in London, UK, with weekly nasopharyngeal swab PCR tests and blood sampling. Healthcare workers were enrolled in the week of the UK lockdown, from 23 to 31 March 2020, and were followed every week for up to 16 weeks. The CDR3 sequence holds 17 residues, the cysteine and phenylalanine included. CDR3 DNA is the only sequence kept; it has 51 bases, read in frame from the first base. From V the trimming removes 1 base and from J it removes 2 bases, while the gene matches leave 7 bases of the junction unaccounted for. The CDR1 and CDR2 encoded by the germline V gene are SGDLS and YYNGEE. Libraries were made using 5' RACE. For sequencing, a NextSeq 500 was employed. In the TCR library protocol, unique molecular identifiers were attached to individual cDNA molecules to correct for PCR bias and sequencing error. TCR alpha and beta chains were both sequenced, and the abundances of alpha and beta sequences in each sample were closely correlated with each other. The authors processed their data as follows. V gene, J gene and CDR3 annotation of TCR sequences was performed with Decombinator V4. TCRs were defined as expanded if a significant change between any two time points was detected under a Poisson model with p below 0.0001. Abundances of TCRs were expressed as counts per million after normalisation to the total number of TCRs sequenced in each sample. MAIT TCRs were defined by TRAV1-2 paired with TRAJ12, TRAJ20 or TRAJ33, and iNKT TCRs by TRAV10 paired with TRAJ18. VDJdb, accessed 1 November 2021, was searched for CMV, EBV and SARS-CoV-2 annotated TCRs, excluding TCRs annotated for multiple antigens. The public reads were quality trimmed at Q25 with fastp and then assembled into clones with MiXCR by TCRdb, keeping productive beta chains. Every distinct CDR3 protein forms one entry, paired with its most common genes and DNA. These V and J calls are TCRdb output, not the study's own analysis. The sample table records 60,000 to 70,000 distinct CDR3 sequences; over 8% of these occur just once. The ten largest clones capture roughly 3.2% of the sample.

This clonotype appeared many times. Its antigen specificity is not known. Base qualities are not provided; no much larger clone lies one nucleotide away. This clonotype was sampled from an adult who was a healthcare worker with PCR-confirmed SARS-CoV-2 infection or an uninfected control (not recorded which). The chain is encoded by TRBV9 joined to TRBJ2-1; 9 nucleotides in the junction match TRBD2. Sequencing was carried out using whole blood. The nucleotide sequence reads as follows: TGTGCCAGCAGCGTAAAGCCCCAGCGGGAGGCCTACAATGAGCAGTTCTTC. Translated, it gives CASSVKPQREAYNEQFF.